The 6 T cell receptor beta chains below come from one sample, sequenced in a study of glioma-infiltrating T cells after dendritic cell vaccination. TCRdb's copy holds only in-frame clones and misses some; the assay was immunoSEQ multiplex PCR. The sample shows some 100,000 clones, around 80% of them seen only once. Material: blood, obtained before dendritic cell vaccination. The receptor set was obtained from a human donor with glioblastoma.

The chain carries TRBV6-5 and TRBJ2-2, with 9 bases fitting TRBD2. CDR1 is MNHEY and CDR2 is SVGAGI in the germline V gene. V trimming: 6 bases; J trimming: 3 bases; junction bases outside the gene matches: 5. The CDR3 consists of 15 residues. The CDR3: CASRLTSGYTGELFF. CDR3 sequence (DNA): TGTGCCAGCAGGCTGACTAGCGGATACACCGGGGAGCTGTTTTTT.

The V call is TRBV6-4, the J call TRBJ1-6; D perhaps matches TRBD1 (5 bases). The CDR3 covers 13 residues. The V gene's germline CDR1 is MRHNA and CDR2 SNTAGT. Trimming took off 6 bases at V and 3 bases at J, with 6 bases between the two ends. This CDR3 reads CASSRDYNSPLHF. CDR3 bases: TGTGCCAGCAGCAGGGACTATAATTCACCCCTCCACTTT.

This clone has only one observation. V and J are TRBV5-8 and TRBJ1-2; D uncertain. The CDR3 extends over 12 amino acids. The V and J ends lost 2 bases and 2 bases respectively, with 4 bases between them. In germline, CDR1 is SGHTS, CDR2 YDEGEE. The CDR3 loop reads CASSFLNYGYTF. The CDR3 coding sequence is TGTGCCAGCAGCTTTCTCAACTATGGCTACACCTTC. The full variable domain, completed using reference TRBV5-8 and TRBJ1-2, is EAGVTQSPTHLIKTRGQQATLRCSPISGHTSVYWYQQALGLGLQFLLWYDEGEERNRGNFPPRFSGRQFPNYSSELNVNALELEDSALYLCASSFLNYGYTFGSGTRLTVV.

The rearrangement uses TRBV6-5 and TRBJ2-7, with D uncertain. Between the trimmed V and J ends, which lost 6 bases and 2 bases, there was a span of 8 bases. Germline CDR1 is MNHEY and CDR2 is SVGAGI. This CDR3 has 12 amino acids. The CDR3, as DNA: TGTGCCAGCAGCCCTAGTCCCTACGAGCAGTACTTC. Translated: CASSPSPYEQYF.

The chain carries TRBV2 and TRBJ1-4; TRBD1 matches at 9 bases. Losses at the gene ends were 7 bases for V and 8 bases for J; bases not matched to a gene: 11. This CDR3 region has 15 residues. Germline CDR1 SNHLY, CDR2 FYNNEI. The chain's CDR3 is CASKEGGTGREKLFF. The CDR3 DNA sequence: TGTGCCAGCAAGGAGGGAGGGACAGGGCGAGAAAAACTGTTTTTT.

This clone was seen just once. This rearrangement joins TRBV5-5 to TRBJ2-7; TRBD2 is a possible D gene (5 bases). CDR3 length equals 17 residues. The V end was cut by 0 bases, the J end by 3 bases, with 19 bases between. Germline V CDR1 and CDR2: SGHKS, YYEKEE (reference sequence). CDR3 loop: CASSLGVSRRVLYEQYF. The CDR3 DNA follows: TGTGCCAGCAGCTTGGGGGTTAGTAGGCGGGTCCTCTACGAGCAGTACTTC.